The rows below give T cell receptor beta chains drawn from one sample of a study of T cells in Graves' hyperthyroidism and ophthalmopathy. TCRdb recomputed calls from the multiplex PCR reads with MiXCR, one row per CDR3 protein. This table has hundreds of thousands of distinct CDR3 sequences, around 15% appearing once. Sequenced sample: blood. Receptors originate from a man aged 18 to 30 with Graves' ophthalmopathy. The CDR3 runs from the conserved cysteine through the conserved F or W. A D gene is named only where the DNA matches it firmly. Clone size is given for some rows only: seen once, a few or many times, or a class if the clone is expanded.

CDR3nt,CDR3aa,v_gene,abundance,len,d_gene,j_gene
TGTGCCAGCAGCGACCAATACGCCTACAATGAGCAGTTCTTC,CASSDQYAYNEQFF,TRBV11-2,many,14,.,TRBJ2-1
TGTGCCAGCAGTTACTCTTTGCGAATGGGGGAGACCCAGTACTTC,CASSYSLRMGETQYF,TRBV6-5,.,15,.,TRBJ2-5
TGTGCCACCAGCAGAGATTCAAGAGGGCAGGGGATTGTCACAGATACGCAGTATTTT,CATSRDSRGQGIVTDTQYF,TRBV15,.,19,.,TRBJ2-3
TGTGCCAGCAGTGGTGAGAGGTCCGACAATGAGCAGTTCTTC,CASSGERSDNEQFF,TRBV2,many,14,.,TRBJ2-1
TGTGCCAGTAGTTTGGGGCTAAAGGGAGTGGATGAGCAGTTCTTC,CASSLGLKGVDEQFF,TRBV19,few,15,.,TRBJ2-1
TGTGCCAGCAGCCGCGGACAGCAGCTCAATGAGCAGTTCTTC,CASSRGQQLNEQFF,TRBV3-1,many,14,.,TRBJ2-1
TGCGCCAGCAGCTTGCCGGACAATTCGGATACGCAGTATTTT,CASSLPDNSDTQYF,TRBV5-1,many,14,.,TRBJ2-3
TGTGCCAGCAGCTATAAAACAGGTTTCACTGAAGCTTTCTTT,CASSYKTGFTEAFF,TRBV11-3,many,14,.,TRBJ1-1
TGCAGCGTTGGACAGGCCCAAGAGACCCAGTACTTC,CSVGQAQETQYF,TRBV29-1,many,12,.,TRBJ2-5
TGTGCCAGCAGCTTTGAGGGATACTATGGCTACACCTTC,CASSFEGYYGYTF,TRBV7-9,few,13,.,TRBJ1-2
TGTGCCAGCAGTTTCCAGGAGGCTATGATCTACGAGCAGTACTTC,CASSFQEAMIYEQYF,TRBV27,many,15,.,TRBJ2-7
TGTGCCAGCAGTTACCTGGCACTCTATGGCTACACCTTC,CASSYLALYGYTF,TRBV6-2/TRBV6-3,few,13,.,TRBJ1-2
TGCGCCAGCAGCTTGGACAGGGTTGATACCATATATTTT,CASSLDRVDTIYF,TRBV5-1,many,13,.,TRBJ1-3
TGTGCCAGCAGTTGGACTAGCGGGGGCCCCGGGGAGCTGTTTTTT,CASSWTSGGPGELFF,TRBV6-5,.,15,TRBD2,TRBJ2-2
TGTGCCAGCAGCTTAGACCTAGGGGGGCAAGCTTTCTTT,CASSLDLGGQAFF,TRBV7-3,many,13,.,TRBJ1-1
TGCGCCAGCAGCCAAGATAAACAGGGAAATCAGCCCCAGCATTTT,CASSQDKQGNQPQHF,TRBV4-1,few,15,.,TRBJ1-5
TGCAGTGCGGATAGCGGGGGCATCCAAGAGACCCAGTACTTC,CSADSGGIQETQYF,TRBV20-1,many,14,TRBD2,TRBJ2-5
TGCGCCAGCAGCCAAGGGTCTGGTGAATACGAGACCCAGTACTTC,CASSQGSGEYETQYF,TRBV4-1,many,15,.,TRBJ2-5
TGTGCCATCAGTGAGGGGATCCGAGAGACCCAGTACTTC,CAISEGIRETQYF,TRBV10-3,.,13,.,TRBJ2-5
TGCAGTGCAAGGACTAGCCAAGAGACCCAGTACTTC,CSARTSQETQYF,TRBV20-1,many,12,TRBD2,TRBJ2-5
TGTGCCAGCCGTAGCCGGGACAGGGGCCCTGGGGCCAACGTCCTGACTTTC,CASRSRDRGPGANVLTF,TRBV12-3/TRBV12-4,few,17,TRBD1,TRBJ2-6